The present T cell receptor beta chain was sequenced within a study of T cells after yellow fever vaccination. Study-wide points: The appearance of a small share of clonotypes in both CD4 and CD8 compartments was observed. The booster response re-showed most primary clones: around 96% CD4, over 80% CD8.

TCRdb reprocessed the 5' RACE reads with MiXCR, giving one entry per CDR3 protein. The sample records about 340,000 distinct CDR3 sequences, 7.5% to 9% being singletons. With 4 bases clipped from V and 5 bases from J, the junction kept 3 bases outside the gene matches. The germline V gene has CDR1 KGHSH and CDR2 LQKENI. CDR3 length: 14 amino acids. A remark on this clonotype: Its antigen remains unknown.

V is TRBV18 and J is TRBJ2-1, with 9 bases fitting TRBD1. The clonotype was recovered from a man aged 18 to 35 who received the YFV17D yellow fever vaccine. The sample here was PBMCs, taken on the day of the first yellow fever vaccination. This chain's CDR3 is CASSLRTGDNEQFF. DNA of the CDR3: TGTGCCAGCTCACTACGGACAGGGGACAATGAGCAGTTCTTC.